This T cell receptor beta chain came from a study of CD8 T cells in cerebrospinal fluid in Alzheimer's disease. TCRdb reanalyzed the 10x single-cell sequencing reads and collapses them to one entry per CDR3 protein, without DNA. In all, the sample yields about 560 distinct CDR3 sequences. This CDR3 has 16 residues. Germline V gene data show CDR1 as SGDLS and CDR2 as YYNGEE. Measured by frequency, this clonotype is medium-sized. This clonotype was sampled from a human donor with Parkinson's disease. The chain has TRBV9 and TRBJ2-5; absent DNA, TCRdb's TRBD2 call cannot be checked. The sequenced material came from cerebrospinal fluid. The CDR3 spells CASSVDSRGGRETQYF.